Following are 8 T cell receptor beta chains from one sample sequenced in a study of regulatory T cells in long-lasting Graves disease. Researchers made TCR beta libraries by using iRepertoire HTBI primers and running Arm-PCR on CDR3 regions. TCRdb fed the multiplex PCR reads into MiXCR, producing one record per CDR3 protein. The sample lists 450,000 to 700,000 distinct CDR3 sequences, roughly 12% occurring once. Described time point: newly diagnosed GD, antithyroid drugs for less than 3 months. The TCR library was prepared using RNA isolated from PBMCs. The sample was also linked to a second study, of T cells in Graves' hyperthyroidism and ophthalmopathy.

This specimen consisted of peripheral blood mononuclear cells (PBMCs), obtained at new diagnosis, from a patient treated with antithyroid drugs. These receptors all come from a man aged 25 to 40 with Graves disease.

Many counts were recorded for this clonotype. V and J are TRBV6-1 and TRBJ1-1, with 9 bases fitting TRBD1. Germline trimming cut 6 bases from V and 2 bases from J; bases unmatched to any gene: 10. The CDR3 loop spans 16 amino acids. Looked up from germline, CDR1 is MNHNS and CDR2 is SASEGT. CDR3 coding DNA: TGTGCCAGCAGCCTCAGGAAGGACAGGGGCAACACTGAAGCTTTCTTT. Encoded protein: CASSLRKDRGNTEAFF.

This clonotype has ten or more counts. This chain connects TRBV10-1 to TRBJ2-7, with D hard to call. Germline CDR1 reads WNHNN; CDR2 reads SYGVQD (reference sequence). This CDR3 comprises 13 residues. With 3 bases removed from V and 1 base from J, the gap between germline ends came to 7 bases. The CDR3 reads CASSDQTSYEQYF. The CDR3 bases are TGCGCCAGCAGTGACCAGACTTCCTACGAGCAGTACTTC.

This chain connects TRBV19 to TRBJ1-5, with 8 nucleotides matching TRBD1. J lost 2 bases, V lost 4 bases, and 10 bases had no gene match. The CDR3 length is 17 residues. Germline values: CDR1 LNHDA, CDR2 SQIVND (reference sequence). The CDR3 nucleotides read TGTGCCAGTAGTACACCTAGACAGGGGTTGCGCAATCAGCCCCAGCATTTT. Its translation: CASSTPRQGLRNQPQHF.

The chain links TRBV28 to TRBJ2-7; 9 nucleotides agree with TRBD1. Germline trimming cut 7 bases from V and 2 bases from J; bases unmatched to any gene: 6. Germline lookup yields CDR1 MDHEN and CDR2 SYDVKM. The CDR3 is 14 amino acids. In DNA form, the CDR3 reads TGTGCCAGCACAGGGACAGGGCTCACCTACGAGCAGTACTTC. Protein: CASTGTGLTYEQYF.

This clonotype was seen at least ten times. V usage is TRBV30 and J usage is TRBJ1-6; D uncertain. Per the germline V gene, CDR1 is GTSNPN and CDR2 is SVGIG (reference sequence). Trimming cost V 4 bases and J 4 bases, with 14 bases left between them. This CDR3 has 15 residues. The CDR3: CAWTTQSPYNSPLHF. As DNA, the CDR3 is TGTGCCTGGACGACACAGAGCCCGTATAATTCACCCCTCCACTTT.

This clonotype was recorded many times. The V call is TRBV27, the J call TRBJ2-7; D call uncertain. Germline loops: CDR1 MNHEY, CDR2 SMNVEV (reference sequence). Trimming cost V 2 bases and J 5 bases, with 16 bases left between them. The CDR3 extends over 15 amino acids. The chain's CDR3 is CASSLESSQLHEQYF. CDR3 coding DNA: TGTGCCAGCAGTTTAGAGTCTTCCCAGCTCCACGAGCAGTACTTC.

With regard to this clonotype: A much larger clonotype is one base distant, so this may be a read error. This chain uses TRBV12-3 or TRBV12-4 with TRBJ1-1; 7 bases agree with TRBD1. The length of the CDR3 is 11 residues. The J segment lost 6 bases and the V segment lost 10 bases, leaving 5 bases of the junction unmatched. The CDR3 sequence: CANRQGSEAFF. The CDR3 region has the DNA TGTGCCAATCGACAGGGCTCTGAAGCTTTCTTT.

As regards this clonotype: A far larger clone is a single base away, which makes a read error likely. V gene TRBV9 combines with J gene TRBJ1-1; D gene uncertain. Germline V gene lookup returns CDR1 SGDLS and CDR2 YYNGEE. The CDR3 runs to 14 residues. The DNA of the CDR3 is TGTGCCAGCAGCCAAGATTACGGGGAAACTGATGCTTTCTTT. Translated: CASSQDYGETDAFF.